The 8 T cell receptor beta chains below were found in one sample sequenced in a study of cytomegalovirus exposure and HLA in healthy donors. PCR involved 60 Vbeta and 13 Jbeta primers. TCRdb keeps only in-frame clones here, not all; method: immunoSEQ multiplex PCR. The sample has 80,000 to 130,000 clones; about four fifths are singletons. The sequencing input was PBMCs. Receptors originate from a female donor in good health and CMV-seropositive.

The rearrangement links TRBV9 to TRBJ2-7; 11 bases map to TRBD1. J gave up 4 bases and V 2 bases, and 2 bases lay outside the gene matches. The CDR3 runs 14 residues. The germline gives CDR1 SGDLS, CDR2 YYNGEE. In nucleotides, the CDR3 is TGTGCCAGCAGCGTGGGACAGGGGGGATACGAGCAGTACTTC. Translation gives CASSVGQGGYEQYF.

The chain links TRBV7-6 to TRBJ2-2, with D possibly TRBD2 on 6 matching bases. Per germline, CDR1 SGHVS and CDR2 FNYEAQ. V lost 4 bases, J lost 0 bases, and 12 bases lay in between. This CDR3 spans 16 amino acids. CDR3 sequence (DNA): TGTGCCAGCAGCTCGGGAGAACTAACGAACACCGGGGAGCTGTTTTTT. Amino acids: CASSSGELTNTGELFF.

In this sample, this clone turned up once. The chain employs TRBV5-1 and TRBJ2-4; D is possibly TRBD2 (7 bases). Trimming pared 10 bases from V and 2 bases from J, leaving 25 bases between. Germline V lookup: CDR1 SGHRS, CDR2 YFSETQ. The CDR3 is 17 residues long. The CDR3 nucleotides are TGCGCCTTCCGGAAGGGGGGGGGTACTAGAACCAAAAACATTCAGTACTTC. Protein sequence: CAFRKGGGTRTKNIQYF.

As DNA, the CDR3 is TGCAGTTCCTCAGGGTATGGCTACACCTTC. Residues: CSSSGYGYTF. The chain has TRBV20-1 and TRBJ1-2; D possibly corresponds to TRBD1 (5 bases). Deletions cut 8 bases from V and 5 bases from J, with 9 bases between. This CDR3 spans 10 amino acids. Looked up from germline, CDR1 is DFQATT and CDR2 is SNEGSKA (reference sequence).

The chain employs TRBV5-4 and TRBJ2-1, with TRBD1 identical over 11 bases. This CDR3 has 15 residues. Per germline, CDR1 SGHNT and CDR2 YYREEE (reference sequence). V lost 3 bases, J lost 5 bases, and 4 bases stayed unmatched. The CDR3 region is CASSSDRGLHNEQFF. For the CDR3, the DNA is TGTGCCAGCAGCTCGGACAGGGGGCTGCACAATGAGCAGTTCTTC.

The chain couples TRBV19 to TRBJ2-2, with TRBD2 matching over 11 bases. V was clipped by 0 bases and J by 5 bases; unmatched bases: 8. This CDR3 has 18 amino acids. Germline V gene lookup returns CDR1 LNHDA and CDR2 SQIVND (reference sequence). CDR3 in DNA: TGTGCCAGTAGTATAGATGGTAGCGGGAGGGCCCGGACCGGGGAGCTGTTTTTT. Amino acid sequence: CASSIDGSGRARTGELFF.

The V gene is TRBV5-1, the J gene TRBJ1-1, with D uncertain. CDR3 length: 14 residues. Per germline, CDR1 SGHRS and CDR2 YFSETQ. Trimming cost V 0 bases and J 7 bases, with 13 bases left between them. CDR3 in amino acids: CASSLGGGALEAFF. The CDR3 coding sequence is TGCGCCAGCAGCTTGGGAGGCGGTGCCCTTGAAGCTTTCTTT.

The J gene is TRBJ2-3, the V gene TRBV4-1, with 7 bases aligning to TRBD2. V trimming: 0 bases; J trimming: 5 bases; junction bases outside the gene matches: 8. The CDR3 extends over 16 amino acids. Germline loops: CDR1 MGHRA, CDR2 YSYEKL. The CDR3 spells CASSQEGGGPVDTQYF. The CDR3 DNA is TGCGCCAGCAGCCAAGAGGGGGGAGGGCCAGTAGATACGCAGTATTTT.